This T cell receptor (beta chain) was retrieved from a study of beta chain features in type 1 diabetes. Study results and limitations: A pattern of fewer insertions and more deletions at VDJ junctions was seen in type 1 diabetes patients. Patients with Type 1 diabetes showed moderately but significantly shorter TCRB CDR3s in all four CD4+ subsets. Any HLA type influence on TCRB rearrangement was left unresolved here.

Every bit of the isolated RNA underwent reverse transcription, so sequencing read expressed TCRB transcripts. Produced via immunoSEQ multiplex PCR; TCRdb's table is partial and in-frame only. This sample has roughly 290,000 clones, with 14% to 15% found just once. Blood was collected once per donor into heparin, averaging approximately 0.11 L. The authors sorted CD4+ naive, central memory, regulatory and stem cell-like memory cells via CD45RO/CCR7/CD25/CD127/CD95/CD27. In regard to this clone: Its target is unknown.

This clonotype was sampled from a man younger than 30 with type 1 diabetes. Sequencing was performed on naive CD4+ T cells from blood.

The CDR3, as DNA: TGTGCCAGTAGTATAGGATACAGGGTGGTGACCTACAATGAGCAGTTCTTC. This gives the protein CASSIGYRVVTYNEQFF. The rearrangement joins TRBV19 to TRBJ2-1, with a tentative D call TRBD1 (6 bases). The germline CDR1 and CDR2 sequences are LNHDA and SQIVND (reference sequence). The CDR3 runs 17 residues. V dropped 1 base and J dropped 2 bases, with 15 bases sitting between them.